These 26 T cell receptor beta chains came from one sample sequenced in a study of ipilimumab plus nivolumab after autologous stem cell transplantation. The assay was immunoSEQ multiplex PCR, and TCRdb's table has in-frame clones only and misses some. The sample shows about 17,000 clones, 80% of them seen only once. Material: PBMCs, obtained in a trial of ipilimumab plus nivolumab as post-transplant consolidation. These receptors came from a male donor with diffuse large B-cell lymphoma.

The chain has TRBV7-9 and TRBJ1-6; D not certain. The CDR3 consists of 12 residues. Germline V CDR1 and CDR2: SEHNR, FQNEAQ (reference sequence). V lost 4 bases and J lost 8, with 6 bases in between. The CDR3 spells CASSSADSPLHF. In DNA, the CDR3 is TGTGCCAGCAGCTCAGCCGATTCACCCCTCCACTTT.

The V call is TRBV7-9, the J call TRBJ1-2, with D possibly TRBD1 on 5 matching bases. Germline CDR1 SEHNR, CDR2 FQNEAQ (reference sequence). The CDR3 totals 14 residues. V lost 7 bases to trimming and J lost 6 bases, with 18 bases between them. As DNA, the CDR3 is TGTGCCAGCACCAATGGTCAGGGTCTTAATGGCTACACCTTC. This codes for CASTNGQGLNGYTF.

This sequence joins TRBV5-4 and TRBJ1-6; D is unresolved. This CDR3 has 14 residues. Trimming cost V 4 bases and J 5 bases, with 10 bases left between them. Germline V CDR1 and CDR2: SGHNT, YYREEE (reference sequence). The CDR3 DNA reads TGTGCCAGCAGCCGCGGCCAGAATAATTCACCCCTCCACTTT. Translation gives CASSRGQNNSPLHF.

Only a few counts were recorded for this clone. Other DNA sequences of this sample code for an identical CDR3. The J gene is TRBJ1-1, the V gene TRBV30; D gene uncertain. V shed 0 bases and J shed 6 bases, with 5 bases lying between them. The CDR3 is 11 residues long. Germline CDR1 GTSNPN, CDR2 SVGIG (reference sequence). CDR3 DNA: TGTGCCTGGAGTGTTCTCGCTGAAGCTTTCTTT. Encoded protein: CAWSVLAEAFF.

About this clone itself: Other DNA sequences from this sample encode an identical CDR3 as well. The rearrangement uses TRBV27 and TRBJ1-1, with unresolved D. Germline V gives CDR1 MNHEY, CDR2 SMNVEV (reference sequence). With 3 bases removed from V and 6 bases from J, the gap between germline ends came to 8 bases. CDR3 length: 12 amino acids. This CDR3 is CASSLQGAEAFF. DNA of the CDR3: TGTGCCAGCAGTTTGCAAGGTGCTGAAGCTTTCTTT.

V usage is TRBV29-1 and J usage is TRBJ2-5; 10 bases agree with TRBD1. J was trimmed by 5 bases and V by 6 bases; bases with no gene match: 6. This CDR3 is 13 amino acids long. The germline CDR1 and CDR2 sequences are SQVTM and ANQGSEA. CDR3 sequence: CSVRQGAMETQYF. CDR3 nucleotides: TGCAGCGTCAGACAGGGGGCCATGGAGACCCAGTACTTC. The full variable domain, with the rest looked up from reference TRBV29-1 and TRBJ2-5, is SAVISQKPSRDICQRGTSLTIQCQVDSQVTMMFWYRQQPGQSLTLIATANQGSEATYESGFVIDKFPISRPNLTFSTLTVSNMSPEDSSIYLCSVRQGAMETQYFGPGTRLLVL.

The V and J genes are TRBV21-1 and TRBJ2-1; the table's TRBD1 call for D was not verified on the DNA. TRBV21-1 counts as a pseudogene. The CDR3 contains 16 residues. CDR3 nucleotides: TGTGCCAGCAGCAAAGTTCCGACAGGAACCTACAATGAGCAGTTCTTC. Its protein product is CASSKVPTGTYNEQFF.

A single count supports this clone. The chain couples TRBV14 to TRBJ2-7; tentatively, D is TRBD1 (6 bases). Germline V CDR1 and CDR2: SGHDN, FVKESK. Deletions cut 6 bases from V and 2 bases from J, with 14 bases between. There are 14 residues in the CDR3. This chain's CDR3 is CASSRIGQTYEQYF. CDR3 nucleotide sequence: TGTGCCAGCAGTCGGATTGGACAGACCTACGAGCAGTACTTC.

The DNA of the CDR3 is TGTGCCAGTAGTCCATCAGCCGGTATCTCCTACGAGCAGTACTTC. Amino acids: CASSPSAGISYEQYF. The chain couples TRBV19 to TRBJ2-7; no firm D call. This CDR3 comprises 15 residues. Trimming stripped 5 bases from V and 0 bases from J, with 14 bases between. In germline, CDR1 is LNHDA, CDR2 SQIVND (reference sequence).

In this sample, this clone is medium-sized (0.01 to 0.1%). The chain employs TRBV10-1 and TRBJ2-7; D is perhaps TRBD1 (6 bases). Trimming stripped 6 bases from V and 2 bases from J, with 14 bases between. Germline-derived CDR1 and CDR2 are WNHNN and SYGVQD (reference sequence). The CDR3 is 14 amino acids. CDR3 loop: CASRSRDKTYEQYF. The CDR3 DNA sequence: TGCGCCAGCAGGAGCCGGGACAAGACCTACGAGCAGTACTTC.

J is TRBJ1-4 and V is TRBV2; tentative D call: TRBD1 (6 bases). This CDR3 has 15 amino acids. Germline V gene sequence: CDR1 SNHLY, CDR2 FYNNEI. Between the trimmed V and J ends, which lost 7 bases and 2 bases, there was a span of 14 bases. The CDR3 sequence is CASITGPWTNEKLFF. The CDR3 coding sequence is TGTGCCAGCATCACAGGGCCATGGACTAATGAAAAACTGTTTTTT.

The genes are TRBV18 and TRBJ1-2, with D hard to call. The V gene's germline CDR1 is KGHSH and CDR2 LQKENI. V was trimmed by 2 bases and J by 9 bases, leaving 13 bases between them. This CDR3 comprises 13 residues. In DNA form, the CDR3 reads TGTGCCAGCTCACCAGCCGCACAGAGACGCTACACCTTC. Protein product: CASSPAAQRRYTF.

This clone was detected once. The rearrangement links TRBV10-3 to TRBJ2-3; the D gene is possibly TRBD1 (7 bases). V was shortened by 5 bases and J by 5 bases, with 17 bases between the two germline ends. Germline loops: CDR1 ENHRY, CDR2 SYGVKD. The CDR3 has 15 residues. The CDR3 reads CAISRTGQEGDTQYF. In DNA form, the CDR3 reads TGTGCCATCAGTCGAACTGGACAGGAGGGAGATACGCAGTATTTT.

This chain connects TRBV2 to TRBJ1-3; D remains unclear. The ends were cut back, 2 bases at V and 8 bases at J, with 7 bases in the middle. The CDR3 loop spans 12 amino acids. Germline V gene lookup returns CDR1 SNHLY and CDR2 FYNNEI. CDR3 sequence reads: CASSESVDTIYF. CDR3 coding DNA: TGTGCCAGCAGTGAATCAGTGGACACCATATATTTT.

The chain recombines TRBV19 with TRBJ1-2; D call uncertain. The V end was cut by 6 bases, the J end by 4 bases, with 9 bases between. The CDR3 is 12 residues long. CDR1 is LNHDA, CDR2 SQIVND, per germline (reference sequence). In nucleotides, the CDR3 is TGTGCCAGTAGCGGACGGCTCTATGGCTACACCTTC. Translating it yields CASSGRLYGYTF.

This chain links TRBV2 with TRBJ2-4, with 15 bases identical to TRBD2. Trimming at V came to 4 bases and at J to 1 base, leaving 8 bases not matched to a gene. The CDR3 runs to 19 residues. The V gene's germline CDR1 is SNHLY and CDR2 FYNNEI. The CDR3 reads CASSGQGLAGGNAKNIQYF. The CDR3 DNA reads TGTGCCAGCAGTGGCCAGGGACTAGCGGGGGGTAATGCCAAAAACATTCAGTACTTC.

This rearrangement joins TRBV6-1 to TRBJ1-3; D is uncertain. Germline V gene sequence: CDR1 MNHNS, CDR2 SASEGT. Trimming took 6 bases from V and 7 from J, leaving 16 bases between them. This CDR3 has 14 amino acids. The CDR3 DNA is TGTGCCAGCAGCTTCGGGTCAAACAGCAACACCATATATTTT. As protein: CASSFGSNSNTIYF.

The V and J genes are TRBV30 and TRBJ2-3; TRBD2 aligns across 12 bases. V gave up 1 base and J gave up 2 bases; unmatched junction bases: 7. This CDR3 region has 17 residues. Germline values: CDR1 GTSNPN, CDR2 SVGIG (reference sequence). The CDR3 DNA follows: TGTGCCTGGAGTGGTCTAGCGGGGGGGCCTTTCACAGATACGCAGTATTTT. Its translation is CAWSGLAGGPFTDTQYF.

The rearrangement joins TRBV9 to TRBJ1-4; D is ambiguous. The germline V gene has CDR1 SGDLS and CDR2 YYNGEE. The CDR3 extends over 14 amino acids. Deletions cut 3 bases from V and 8 bases from J, with 14 bases between. The CDR3 reads CASSAQIASEKLFF. The CDR3 DNA reads TGTGCCAGCAGCGCCCAGATAGCTAGCGAAAAACTGTTTTTT.

The sample holds one count of this clone. J is TRBJ2-3 and V is TRBV21-1; TRBD2, the table's D call, lacks a check against the DNA. TRBV21-1 is a listed pseudogene. The CDR3 is made up of 13 amino acids. The CDR3 nucleotides are TGTGCCAGCAGCGTAGGACTAGGGGATACGCAGTATTTT. The encoded protein is CASSVGLGDTQYF.

This chain's CDR3 is CASARHFAGYTF. The CDR3 DNA sequence: TGTGCCAGCGCCCGACACTTTGCCGGCTACACCTTC. The chain carries TRBV14 and TRBJ1-2, with unresolved D. Trimming removed 8 bases from V and 8 bases from J, with 15 bases in between. Looked up from germline, CDR1 is SGHDN and CDR2 is FVKESK. CDR3 length equals 12 residues.

V and J are TRBV7-9 and TRBJ2-3; TRBD1 matches at 7 bases. Germline CDR1 is SEHNR and CDR2 is FQNEAQ (reference sequence). With V trimmed by 6 bases and J by 1 base, 4 bases remained unmatched. CDR3 length: 14 residues. In DNA, the CDR3 is TGTGCCAGCAGTTCCGGACAGGGCACAGATACGCAGTATTTT. This gives the protein CASSSGQGTDTQYF.

This clone appeared a single time. The chain is built from TRBV18 and TRBJ1-1; D gene ambiguous. Germline lookup yields CDR1 KGHSH and CDR2 LQKENI. The ends were cut back, 3 bases at V and 0 bases at J, with 8 bases in the middle. The CDR3 has 14 amino acids. The CDR3 is CASSPTNMNTEAFF. The CDR3 DNA reads TGTGCCAGCTCACCGACCAATATGAACACTGAAGCTTTCTTT.

This clone came up a few times. This chain uses TRBV7-9 with TRBJ1-2; D is ambiguous. This CDR3 comprises 13 residues. Germline CDR1 is SEHNR and CDR2 is FQNEAQ (reference sequence). Trimming cost V 1 base and J 4 bases, with 7 bases left between them. The CDR3 here is CASSLDLGYGYTF. The DNA for the CDR3 is TGTGCCAGCAGCTTAGATTTAGGCTATGGCTACACCTTC.

The chain couples TRBV5-4 to TRBJ2-5; D gene ambiguous. Trimming stripped 0 bases from V and 5 bases from J, with 11 bases between. The CDR3 is 14 amino acids. Germline V gene lookup returns CDR1 SGHNT and CDR2 YYREEE (reference sequence). The CDR3: CASSLAQGVETQYF. The CDR3 DNA sequence: TGTGCCAGCAGCTTGGCCCAAGGTGTGGAGACCCAGTACTTC.

This clone was observed a few times. The chain couples TRBV21-1 to TRBJ1-6. TRBV21-1 is listed as a pseudogene. The CDR3 loop spans 17 amino acids. The CDR3 DNA follows: TGTGCCAGCAGCGGAAGTGAAGGTACAAGGTGTATTTCACCCCTCCACTTT. Translated, it gives CASSGSEGTRCISPLHF.